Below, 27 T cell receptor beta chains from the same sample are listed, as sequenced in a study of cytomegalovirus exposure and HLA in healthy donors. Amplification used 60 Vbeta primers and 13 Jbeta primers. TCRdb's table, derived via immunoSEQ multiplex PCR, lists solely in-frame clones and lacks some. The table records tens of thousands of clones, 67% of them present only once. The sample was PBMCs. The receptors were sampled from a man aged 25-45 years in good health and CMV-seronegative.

The CDR3 is CASRDRWDSNQPQHF. CDR3 nucleotide sequence: TGTGCCAGTAGGGACAGGTGGGATAGCAATCAGCCCCAGCATTTT. The genes are TRBV19 and TRBJ1-5, with 7 bases matching TRBD1. The junction had 5 bases not matched to a gene; V was cut back by 6 bases and J by 0 bases. CDR1 LNHDA and CDR2 SQIVND come from the germline V gene (reference sequence). This CDR3 contains 15 residues.

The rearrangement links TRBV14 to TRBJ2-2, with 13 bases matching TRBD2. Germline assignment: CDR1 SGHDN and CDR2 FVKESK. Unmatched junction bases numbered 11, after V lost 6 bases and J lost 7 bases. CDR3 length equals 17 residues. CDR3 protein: CASSPTSGRIWGGELFF. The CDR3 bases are TGTGCCAGCAGTCCGACTAGCGGGAGGATTTGGGGCGGGGAGCTGTTTTTT.

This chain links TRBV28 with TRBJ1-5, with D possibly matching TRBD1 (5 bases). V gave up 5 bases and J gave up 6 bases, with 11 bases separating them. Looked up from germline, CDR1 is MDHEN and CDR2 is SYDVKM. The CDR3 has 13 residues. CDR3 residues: CASSKGWAQPQHF. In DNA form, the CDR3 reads TGTGCCAGCAGTAAGGGGTGGGCTCAGCCCCAGCATTTT.

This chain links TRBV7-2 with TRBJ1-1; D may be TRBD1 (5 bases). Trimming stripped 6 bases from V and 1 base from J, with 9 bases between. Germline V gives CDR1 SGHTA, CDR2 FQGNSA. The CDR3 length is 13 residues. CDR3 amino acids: CASRRQPNTEAFF. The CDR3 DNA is TGTGCCAGCAGACGACAGCCGAACACTGAAGCTTTCTTT.

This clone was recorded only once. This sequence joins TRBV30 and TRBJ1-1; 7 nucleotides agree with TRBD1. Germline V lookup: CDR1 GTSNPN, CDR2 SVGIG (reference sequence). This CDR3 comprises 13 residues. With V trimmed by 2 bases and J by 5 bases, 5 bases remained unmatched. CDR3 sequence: CAWSRGGLTEAFF. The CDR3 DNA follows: TGTGCCTGGAGTCGAGGGGGCCTTACTGAAGCTTTCTTT.

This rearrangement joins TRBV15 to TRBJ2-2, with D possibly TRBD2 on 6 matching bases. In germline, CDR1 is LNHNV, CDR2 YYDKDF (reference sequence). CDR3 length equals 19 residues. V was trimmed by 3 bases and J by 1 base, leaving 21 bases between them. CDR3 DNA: TGTGCCACCAGCAGGGGCCCTCTAGGGCGGGGAGAGAACACCGGGGAGCTGTTTTTT. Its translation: CATSRGPLGRGENTGELFF.

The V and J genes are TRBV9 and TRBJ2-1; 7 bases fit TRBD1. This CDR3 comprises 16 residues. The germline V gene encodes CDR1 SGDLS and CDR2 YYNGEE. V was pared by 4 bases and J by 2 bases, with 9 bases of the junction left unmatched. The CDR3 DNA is TGTGCCAGCAGCCCTCGGGACAGCCGAGCCTACAATGAGCAGTTCTTC. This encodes CASSPRDSRAYNEQFF. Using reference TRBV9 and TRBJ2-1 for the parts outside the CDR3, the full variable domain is DSGVTQTPKHLITATGQRVTLRCSPRSGDLSVYWYQQSLDQGLQFLIQYYNGEERAKGNILERFSAQQFPDLHSELNLSSLELGDSALYFCASSPRDSRAYNEQFFGPGTRLTVL.

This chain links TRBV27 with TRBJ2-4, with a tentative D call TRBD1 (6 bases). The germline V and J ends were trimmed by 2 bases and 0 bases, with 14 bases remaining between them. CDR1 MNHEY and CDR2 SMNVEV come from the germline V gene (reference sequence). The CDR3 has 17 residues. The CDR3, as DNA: TGTGCCAGCAGTTTAGGCCGGGGACACCAAGCCAAAAACATTCAGTACTTC. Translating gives CASSLGRGHQAKNIQYF.

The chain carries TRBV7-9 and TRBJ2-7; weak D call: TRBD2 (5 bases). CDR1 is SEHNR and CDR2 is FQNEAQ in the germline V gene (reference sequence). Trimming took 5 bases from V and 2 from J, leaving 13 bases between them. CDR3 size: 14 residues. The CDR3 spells CASSAEGRTYEQYF. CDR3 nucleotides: TGTGCCAGCAGCGCCGAGGGTAGAACCTACGAGCAGTACTTC.

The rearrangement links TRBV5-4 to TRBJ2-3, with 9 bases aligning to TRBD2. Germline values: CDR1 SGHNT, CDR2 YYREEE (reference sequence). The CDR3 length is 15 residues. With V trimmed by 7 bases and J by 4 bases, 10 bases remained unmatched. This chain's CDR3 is CASPSAGGPSDTQYF. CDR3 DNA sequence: TGTGCCAGCCCCTCGGCGGGAGGGCCCTCAGATACGCAGTATTTT.

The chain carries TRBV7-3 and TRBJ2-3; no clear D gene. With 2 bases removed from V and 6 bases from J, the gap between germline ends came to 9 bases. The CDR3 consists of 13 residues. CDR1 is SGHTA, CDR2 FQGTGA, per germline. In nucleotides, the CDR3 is TGTGCCAGCAGCTTATCTACTAAGGATACGCAGTATTTT. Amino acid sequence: CASSLSTKDTQYF.

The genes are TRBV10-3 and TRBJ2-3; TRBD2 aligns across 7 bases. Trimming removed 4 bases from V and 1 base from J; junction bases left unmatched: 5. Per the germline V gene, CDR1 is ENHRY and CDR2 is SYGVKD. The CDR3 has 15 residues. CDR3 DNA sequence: TGTGCCATCAGTGGTTTGGCGGGGGGCACAGATACGCAGTATTTT. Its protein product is CAISGLAGGTDTQYF.

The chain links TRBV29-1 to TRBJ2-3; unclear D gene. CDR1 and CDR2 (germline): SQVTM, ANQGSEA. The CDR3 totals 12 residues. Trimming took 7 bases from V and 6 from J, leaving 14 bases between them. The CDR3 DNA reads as TGCAGCGCTGGGCATCTGGTGGATACGCAGTATTTT. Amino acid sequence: CSAGHLVDTQYF.

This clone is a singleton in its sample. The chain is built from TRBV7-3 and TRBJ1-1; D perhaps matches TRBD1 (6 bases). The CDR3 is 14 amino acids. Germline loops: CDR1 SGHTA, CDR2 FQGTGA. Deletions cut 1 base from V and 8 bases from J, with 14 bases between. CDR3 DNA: TGTGCCAGCAGCTTAAGTCCAGGGGAAAGGGAAGCTTTCTTT. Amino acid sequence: CASSLSPGEREAFF.

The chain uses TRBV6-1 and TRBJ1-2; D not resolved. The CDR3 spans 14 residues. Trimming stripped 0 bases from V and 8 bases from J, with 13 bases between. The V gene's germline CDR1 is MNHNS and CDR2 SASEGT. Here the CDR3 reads CASSEALGGPGYTF. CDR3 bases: TGTGCCAGCAGTGAAGCGCTAGGAGGGCCGGGCTACACCTTC.

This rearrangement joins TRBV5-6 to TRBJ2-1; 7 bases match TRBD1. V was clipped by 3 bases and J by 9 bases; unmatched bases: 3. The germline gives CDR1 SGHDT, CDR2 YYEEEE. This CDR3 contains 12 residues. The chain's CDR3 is CASSSQGPEQFF. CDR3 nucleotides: TGTGCCAGCAGCTCACAGGGGCCTGAGCAGTTCTTC.

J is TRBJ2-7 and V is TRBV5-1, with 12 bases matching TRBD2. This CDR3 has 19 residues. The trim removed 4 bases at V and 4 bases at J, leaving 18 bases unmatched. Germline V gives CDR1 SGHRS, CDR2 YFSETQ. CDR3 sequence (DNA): TGCGCCAGCAGCCCGTACCGGGCCGGGCTAGCGGGAGGGTTTTACGAGCAGTACTTC. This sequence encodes CASSPYRAGLAGGFYEQYF.

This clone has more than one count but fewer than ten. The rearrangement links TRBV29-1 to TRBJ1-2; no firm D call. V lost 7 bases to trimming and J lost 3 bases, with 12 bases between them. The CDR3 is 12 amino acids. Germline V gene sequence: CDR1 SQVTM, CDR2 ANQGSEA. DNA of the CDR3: TGCAGCGCCTTATGGTCGGACTATGGCTACACCTTC. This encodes CSALWSDYGYTF.

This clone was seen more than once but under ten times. The CDR3 loop reads CASSLGGQAGTIYGYTF. Here the CDR3 DNA reads TGCGCCAGCAGCTTGGGGGGACAGGCCGGTACAATATATGGCTACACCTTC. The chain is built from TRBV5-1 and TRBJ1-2; TRBD1 matches at 8 bases. V lost 0 bases and J lost 5; bases outside the gene matches: 12. CDR1 and CDR2 (germline): SGHRS, YFSETQ. The CDR3 runs to 17 residues.

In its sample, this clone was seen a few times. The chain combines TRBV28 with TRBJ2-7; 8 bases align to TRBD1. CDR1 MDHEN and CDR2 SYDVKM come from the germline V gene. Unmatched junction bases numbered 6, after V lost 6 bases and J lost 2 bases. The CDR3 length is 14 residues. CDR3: CASRGTGGPYEQYF. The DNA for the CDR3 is TGTGCCAGCAGGGGAACAGGGGGTCCCTACGAGCAGTACTTC.

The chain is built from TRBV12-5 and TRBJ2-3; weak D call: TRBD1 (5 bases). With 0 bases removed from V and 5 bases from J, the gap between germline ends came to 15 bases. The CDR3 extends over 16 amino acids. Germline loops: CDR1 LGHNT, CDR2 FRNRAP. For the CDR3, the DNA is TGTGCTAGTGGTTTGGTACTTCCAGGGCGTGGAGATACGCAGTATTTT. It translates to CASGLVLPGRGDTQYF.

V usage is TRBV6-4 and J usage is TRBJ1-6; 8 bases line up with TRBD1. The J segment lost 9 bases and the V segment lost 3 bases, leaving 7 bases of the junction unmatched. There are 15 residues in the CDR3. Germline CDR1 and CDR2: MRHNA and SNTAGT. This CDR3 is CASSEGTGGGSPLHF. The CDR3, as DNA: TGTGCCAGCAGTGAAGGTACAGGGGGTGGTTCACCCCTCCACTTT.

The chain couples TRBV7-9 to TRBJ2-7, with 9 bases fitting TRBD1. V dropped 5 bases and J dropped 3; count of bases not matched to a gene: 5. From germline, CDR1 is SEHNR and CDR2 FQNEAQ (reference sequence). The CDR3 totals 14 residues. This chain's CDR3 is CASSLTGGIYEQYF. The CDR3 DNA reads TGTGCCAGCAGCCTTACAGGGGGCATCTACGAGCAGTACTTC.

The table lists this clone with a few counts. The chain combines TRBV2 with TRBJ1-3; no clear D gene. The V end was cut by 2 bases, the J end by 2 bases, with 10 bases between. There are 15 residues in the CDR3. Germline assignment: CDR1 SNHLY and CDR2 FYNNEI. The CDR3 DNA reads TGTGCCAGCAGTGAATGGGGAGGTACTGGAAACACCATATATTTT. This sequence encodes CASSEWGGTGNTIYF.

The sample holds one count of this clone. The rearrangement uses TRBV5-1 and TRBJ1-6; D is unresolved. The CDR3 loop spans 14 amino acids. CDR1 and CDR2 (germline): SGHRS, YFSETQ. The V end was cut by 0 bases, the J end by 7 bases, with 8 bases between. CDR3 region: CASSLGTFNSPLHF. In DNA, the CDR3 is TGCGCCAGCAGCTTGGGGACTTTCAATTCACCCCTCCACTTT.

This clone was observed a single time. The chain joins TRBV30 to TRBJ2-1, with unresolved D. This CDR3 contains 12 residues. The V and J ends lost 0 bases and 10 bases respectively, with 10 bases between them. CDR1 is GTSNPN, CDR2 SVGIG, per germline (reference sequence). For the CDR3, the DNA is TGTGCCTGGAGTGTACCCAGGTGGGAGCAGTTCTTC. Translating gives CAWSVPRWEQFF. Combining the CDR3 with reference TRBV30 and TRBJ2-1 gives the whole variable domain SQTIHQWPATLVQPVGSPLSLECTVEGTSNPNLYWYRQAAGRGLQLLFYSVGIGQISSEVPQNLSASRPQDRQFILSSKKLLLSDSGFYLCAWSVPRWEQFFGPGTRLTVL.

The CDR3 sequence is CASSPTSGSLFIGELFF. For the CDR3, the DNA is TGTGCCAGCAGTCCGACTAGCGGGAGTTTATTCATCGGGGAGCTGTTTTTT. The rearrangement uses TRBV27 and TRBJ2-2, with 12 bases fitting TRBD2. After removal of 5 bases from V and 7 bases from J, the junction contained 11 bases not matched to a gene. Germline V lookup: CDR1 MNHEY, CDR2 SMNVEV (reference sequence). The CDR3 is made up of 17 amino acids.